The TCR beta chain described here comes from a study of identical twins. V was shortened by 4 bases and J by 0 bases, with 9 bases between the two germline ends. The germline V gene has CDR1 KGHDR and CDR2 SFDVKD. CDR3 length equals 15 residues. A remark on this clonotype: Antigen: not known.

A universal primer binding site was introduced by template switching. The final cDNA contained unique molecular identifiers. From the 5' RACE reads, TCRdb called clonotypes with MiXCR, one entry per CDR3 protein. The sample carries around 500,000 distinct CDR3 sequences, 13% to 15% recorded once. Study outcomes and limitations: With beta out-of-frame sequences, excess sharing by twins was weaker. Excess low generation probability was seen in twin-shared out-of-frame alpha sequences.

All donors were healthy Caucasians. These same records also appear under a second study, on yellow fever vaccine responses in identical twins.

The sequencing sample was made of CD4+ T cells sorted from blood. The receptor was derived from a woman aged 18-30 years in good health. The V gene is TRBV24-1, the J gene TRBJ2-4; no definite D call. In nucleotides, the CDR3 is TGTGCCACCAGTGACTCAGGACCAGCCAAAAACATTCAGTACTTC. It translates to CATSDSGPAKNIQYF.